These 9 T cell receptor beta chains share one sample of origin, sequenced in a study of blood T cell repertoires in COVID-19 (dated by TCRdb to 2018 to 2021). The library was generated by the immunoSEQ multiplex PCR assay. TCRdb stores this immuneACCESS table with in-frame sequences only. Part of the clones is absent; in the studies checked, under half of the shortfall reflects unresolved V genes, and no reason is known for the rest. For this sample there are 350,000 to 450,000 clones; less than 90% appear just once. The ten largest clones represent under 8.5% of the sample. The sequencing input was peripheral blood. Every receptor here comes from a woman aged 55 to 70 with COVID-19, enrolled during active disease.

This clone showed up just once. The chain recombines TRBV29-1 with TRBJ2-7; D is possibly TRBD1 (6 bases). The CDR3 is made up of 13 amino acids. The V end was cut by 6 bases, the J end by 0 bases, with 12 bases between. The germline CDR1 and CDR2 sequences are SQVTM and ANQGSEA. This CDR3 reads CSVGQGLSYEQYF. CDR3 DNA sequence: TGCAGCGTGGGTCAGGGGCTCTCCTACGAGCAGTACTTC.

The V gene is TRBV19, the J gene TRBJ1-2, with 7 bases identical to TRBD1. This CDR3 has 16 residues. CDR1 is LNHDA, CDR2 SQIVND, per germline (reference sequence). After removal of 5 bases from V and 7 bases from J, the junction contained 16 bases not matched to a gene. CDR3 sequence: CASSPQVDRPPSGYTF. CDR3 in DNA: TGTGCCAGTAGTCCACAGGTGGACAGGCCTCCCTCTGGCTACACCTTC.

Remarks on this clone: Other DNA sequences from this sample encode an identical CDR3 as well. This sequence joins TRBV7-3 and TRBJ1-1, with TRBD1 as a possible D gene (5 bases). Germline values: CDR1 SGHTA, CDR2 FQGTGA. Trimming shortened V by 0 bases and J by 4 bases, and 6 bases separated the two germline ends. The CDR3 runs 13 residues. CDR3 amino acids: CASSLTGGTEAFF. The CDR3 bases are TGTGCCAGCAGCTTAACGGGGGGCACTGAAGCTTTCTTT.

The sample holds a few counts of this clone. The chain recombines TRBV7-9 with TRBJ1-1; the match to TRBD1 covers 7 bases. The CDR3 is 14 residues long. The germline CDR1 and CDR2 sequences are SEHNR and FQNEAQ (reference sequence). With 1 base clipped from V and 5 bases from J, the junction kept 4 bases outside the gene matches. The DNA for the CDR3 is TGTGCCAGCAGCTTAGAGGGGGCAGGAACTGAAGCTTTCTTT. Protein product: CASSLEGAGTEAFF.

A single count supports this clone. The chain recombines TRBV19 with TRBJ1-4, with D unresolved. Deletions cut 3 bases from V and 13 bases from J, with 9 bases between. The CDR3 totals 11 residues. CDR1 LNHDA and CDR2 SQIVND come from the germline V gene (reference sequence). CDR3 coding DNA: TGTGCCAGTAGTATTGGAGGAGTACTGTTTTTT. It translates to CASSIGGVLFF.

This clone was counted a single time. The same CDR3 is also encoded by other DNA sequences in this sample. The chain employs TRBV4-1 and TRBJ1-2; 10 bases line up with TRBD1. Trimming cost V 1 base and J 4 bases; bases outside gene matches: 0. Germline CDR1 is MGHRA and CDR2 is YSYEKL. This CDR3 comprises 14 residues. The CDR3 sequence: CASSQGQGAYGYTF. The CDR3, as DNA: TGCGCCAGCAGCCAAGGACAGGGGGCCTATGGCTACACCTTC.

In DNA, the CDR3 is TGCGCCAGCAGCCAAGATCACGGGGGGACTGAAGCTTTCTTT. Amino acid sequence: CASSQDHGGTEAFF. The chain carries TRBV4-1 and TRBJ1-1; D may be TRBD1 (5 bases). The CDR3 has 14 amino acids. CDR1 MGHRA and CDR2 YSYEKL come from the germline V gene. V was shortened by 0 bases and J by 5 bases, with 10 bases between the two germline ends.

This clone has more than one count but fewer than ten. The V call is TRBV7-9, the J call TRBJ1-3; maybe TRBD1 (6 bases). CDR1 is SEHNR and CDR2 is FQNEAQ in the germline V gene (reference sequence). The V end lost 1 base, the J end lost 3 bases, and 10 bases lay between the germline ends. CDR3 length: 15 amino acids. For the CDR3, the DNA is TGTGCCAGCAGCTTAGGACAGGCAGATGGAAACACCATATATTTT. Amino acid sequence: CASSLGQADGNTIYF.

The genes are TRBV7-8 and TRBJ1-6; D not certain. Germline V gene data show CDR1 as SGHVS and CDR2 as FQNEAQ. CDR3 length equals 13 residues. Trimming took off 2 bases at V and 7 bases at J, with 6 bases between the two ends. The CDR3 loop reads CASSLYQNSPLHF. CDR3 DNA sequence: TGTGCCAGCAGCTTATACCAGAATTCACCCCTCCACTTT.